This TCR beta chain was recorded in a study of shared clonotypes between healthy human individuals (dated by TCRdb to about 2020). Background for the entire study: The cohort included a few men and a couple of women between 18 and 49 years of age. Libraries were prepared and TCR repertoires were sequenced by different laboratories using diverse techniques, in order to increase sequencing depth and limit assay-specific biases. Between about 0.85 and 10 billion PBMCs per donor were obtained by leukapheresis. For each donor, CD4 naive and CD4 memory were each given three plates, CD8 naive was given two plates, and CD8 memory was given one plate. To estimate repertoire size and how much clonotypes are shared between individuals, the study performed deep sequencing of blood TCR repertoires from a few healthy adults. Results the study describes overall, beyond this receptor: About 5% of naive CD4, 3% to 3.5% of naive CD8, roughly 2.4% of memory CD4, and over 0.35% of memory CD8 clonotypes were shared across a few donors. Based on pairwise subsampling, the degree of clonotype sharing among donors was expected to be affected by sequencing depth. Naive subsets generally had larger estimated clonotype richness than memory subsets. Rarefaction of sorted-subset datasets indicated incomplete sequencing despite the large sequencing depth. Sampling was limited to blood, and TCR repertoires in tissue likely differ from TCR repertoires in blood. Because the study included only a small number of donors, the genetic and exposure-history diversity represented was limited. Compared with non-shared clonotypes, the clonotypes found in all four sorted-subset donors had higher generation probabilities.

TCR CDR3 regions were amplified from genomic DNA by multiplex PCR using the deep immunoSEQ assay. Extracted genomic DNA from each cell subset was distributed evenly across all wells of several immunoSEQ 96-well plates, and each plate was treated as a replicate. For sorted subsets, about 220 ng of genomic DNA, equivalent to some 30,000 T cell genomes, went into each replicate PCR. Purified libraries were measured with a Qubit 3.0 fluorometer, size-checked on a Bioanalyzer 2100, and measured again with the KAPA Library Quantification kit. A separate single-read 150-cycle Illumina NextSeq 550 flow cell was used to sequence each immunoSEQ 96-well plate. As for the original processing: Because the immunoSEQ output included only junctional sequences and no quality scores, the filtering could not be the same as the filtering used for full-length reads. To assign V/J genes and CDR3, sequences were annotated against IMGT germline references using PyIR, a Python wrapper for IgBLAST v1.9. Reads were removed for weak V/J assignments (E-value above 1e-6), missing CDR3, stop codons, out-of-frame junctions, or ambiguous translated residues. A V3J clonotype was defined by an identical inferred V gene, J gene, and CDR3 amino acid sequence. To compute the percentage overlap between repertoires, the number of shared unique clonotypes was divided by the size of the smaller repertoire. RTK rarefaction, the Chao1 estimator, and Recon v2.1 estimates of unobserved clonotypes were used to assess repertoire richness. Generation probabilities for all TCRbeta clonotypes obtained by the gDNA method from a handful of donors were computed using OLGA. This immuneACCESS table, as held by TCRdb, lists in-frame sequences with V and J called but not all clones. Of the missing ones, under half trace to an unresolved V gene in checked studies; the others have no known cause. The V and J calls and clone size are taken from that table; D and trimming were inferred from the DNA. The sample records 2 million to 2.5 million clones, 90% to 95% of which are singletons. Approximately 0.4% of the sample lies in the top ten.

The CDR3 measures 18 amino acids from cysteine to phenylalanine. The CDR3 DNA has 54 bases and is translated from base 1. CDR1 MDHEN and CDR2 SYDVKM were looked up in the germline V gene. The junction shows trimming of 7 bases on V and 4 bases on J, and the gene matches do not reach 19 bases of it. Regarding this clone: Its antigen is currently not known. No much larger clone exists at a distance of one base, and base qualities are not known.

Healthy HIV-negative adults with no recently reported acute infections or vaccinations were included as donors. Only Caucasian adults living in Nashville, Tennessee, USA were represented among the donors. CD4+ T cells were enriched by magnetic negative selection; naive cells were then positively selected on CD45RA, and the negative fraction formed the memory subset. Blood was collected by leukapheresis, and PBMCs were isolated by Ficoll-Histopaque density gradient centrifugation and then cryopreserved in liquid nitrogen vapor phase. Purity and quantity of every magnetically sorted T cell population were checked by analytical flow cytometry. From each sorted fraction, genomic DNA was isolated and quantified by UV absorbance on a Nanodrop 2000c.

Specimen: naive CD4+ T cells from PBMCs. Taken with the paper, the label for cell subset or site translates to: CD45RA+ positively selected. Recombination linked TRBV28 to TRBJ1-2; TRBD1 aligns with 9 central bases. The sequence was collected from a young man in good health. Some clones in this sample may be carry-over from other donors' samples. The DNA reads as follows: TGTGCCAGCAACTTTATTTTTGCCGGGACAGGGTCGAGCTATGGCTACACCTTC. Its amino acids are CASNFIFAGTGSSYGYTF.